These T cell receptor beta chains were read from a single sample in a study of Graves' ophthalmopathy and Graves' hyperthyroidism. TCRdb used MiXCR to reprocess the multiplex PCR reads, holding one entry per CDR3 protein. The profile shows over a million distinct CDR3 sequences, around a third of them singletons. The sample comprised peripheral blood or thyroid tissue (not recorded which). These receptors were obtained from an adult man with Graves' hyperthyroidism. Both conserved end residues are part of each CDR3. The D gene is left open where the match is weak. Clone size appears in some rows only: once, few, many, or a class for an expanded clone.

D gene	CDR3 length	V gene	J gene	clone size	CDR3 protein	CDR3 DNA
.	15	TRBV5-1	TRBJ2-5	many	CASRGDGRRQETQYF	TGCGCCAGCAGGGGAGACGGACGGCGACAAGAGACCCAGTACTTC
.	16	TRBV7-9	TRBJ1-5	.	CASELMGEKDNQPQHF	TGTGCCAGCGAACTTATGGGGGAGAAGGACAATCAGCCCCAGCATTTT
.	16	TRBV2	TRBJ1-5	.	CASSLLVGVGNQPQHF	TGTGCCAGCAGTCTCCTAGTGGGAGTGGGCAATCAGCCCCAGCATTTT
.	13	TRBV7-2	TRBJ2-3	few	CASSLRPADTQYF	TGTGCCAGCAGCCTCCGCCCCGCAGATACGCAGTATTTT
.	14	TRBV19	TRBJ1-2	many	CASRYRDEYYGYTF	TGTGCCAGTAGGTACCGGGACGAATACTATGGCTACACCTTC
.	17	TRBV10-3	TRBJ1-1	.	CATSGADTGGRNTEAFF	TGTGCCACCTCCGGGGCCGACACCGGGGGTCGGAACACTGAAGCTTTCTTT
.	15	TRBV7-6	TRBJ1-2	.	CASSLAPGEARGYTF	TGTGCCAGCAGCTTAGCCCCAGGGGAGGCACGCGGCTACACCTTC
.	13	TRBV7-9	TRBJ2-7	.	CASSRQQDYEQYF	TGTGCCAGCAGTAGACAGCAGGACTACGAGCAGTACTTC
TRBD1	15	TRBV7-9	TRBJ1-2	.	CASSQVDRGSYGYTF	TGCGCCAGCAGCCAAGTCGACAGGGGCTCCTATGGCTACACCTTC
.	11	TRBV7-9	TRBJ2-5	.	CASSYARGKRF	TGTGCCAGCAGCTATGCCCGGGGGAAACGTTTC
.	16	TRBV20-1	TRBJ1-5	few	CSARTYTGRSNQPQHF	TGCAGTGCCAGAACATATACAGGACGCAGCAATCAGCCCCAGCATTTT
.	12	TRBV5-1	TRBJ2-7	many	CASSVFPGEQYF	TGCGCCAGCAGCGTTTTCCCGGGGGAGCAGTACTTC
TRBD2	15	TRBV7-3	TRBJ2-5	many	CASSLEGLAGETQYF	TGTGCCAGCAGCTTAGAGGGGCTAGCGGGAGAGACCCAGTACTTC
.	11	TRBV29-1	TRBJ2-7	many	CSGVQGSAQYF	TGCAGCGGTGTGCAGGGGTCTGCGCAGTACTTC
TRBD2	15	TRBV7-2	TRBJ2-5	.	CASSQGGTRVKTQYF	TGTGCCAGCAGCCAAGGAGGGACTAGGGTGAAGACCCAGTACTTC
TRBD1	16	TRBV7-9	TRBJ1-2	.	CASSVEDPQGAYGYTF	TGTGCCAGCAGCGTTGAAGATCCCCAGGGGGCTTATGGCTACACCTTC
TRBD2	16	TRBV7-3	TRBJ2-2	.	CASSLMGTSGTGELFF	TGTGCCAGCAGCTTAATGGGGACTAGCGGCACCGGGGAGCTGTTTTTT
.	14	TRBV20-1	TRBJ2-7	many	CSMEGGGTSYEQYF	TGCAGTATGGAAGGGGGCGGGACCTCCTACGAGCAGTACTTC
.	15	TRBV14	TRBJ2-5	many	CASSQESRGGETQYF	TGTGCCAGCAGCCAAGAAAGCCGGGGCGGAGAGACCCAGTACTTC
.	14	TRBV10-3	TRBJ2-5	.	CAISGQGSGETQYF	TGTGCCATCAGTGGTCAAGGGTCGGGAGAGACCCAGTACTTC
TRBD1	14	TRBV19	TRBJ1-4	many	CATARADREEKLFF	TGTGCCACCGCGAGGGCGGACAGGGAGGAAAAACTGTTTTTT
.	14	TRBV15	TRBJ2-5	.	CATSTPRESETQYF	TGTGCCACCAGCACTCCTAGGGAGTCGGAGACCCAGTACTTC
.	16	TRBV19	TRBJ2-6	.	CASSPASNSGANVLTF	TGTGCCAGTAGTCCCGCCAGTAACTCTGGGGCCAACGTCCTGACTTTC
.	15	TRBV5-1	TRBJ1-1	.	CASSSDRRWNTEAFF	TGCGCCAGCAGCTCGGACAGACGATGGAACACTGAAGCTTTCTTT
.	15	TRBV2	TRBJ2-5	many	CASSERVATVETQYF	TGTGCCAGCAGTGAAAGGGTCGCGACCGTAGAGACCCAGTACTTC
.	12	TRBV20-1	TRBJ1-2	many	CSALAANYGYTF	TGCAGTGCTTTGGCAGCTAACTATGGCTACACCTTC
.	13	TRBV7-2	TRBJ1-2	.	CASSLQGPYGYTF	TGTGCCAGCAGCTTGCAGGGACCCTATGGCTACACCTTC
TRBD1	12	TRBV29-1	TRBJ2-7	.	CSLWTGHDEQYF	TGCAGCTTATGGACAGGGCACGACGAGCAGTACTTC
.	17	TRBV5-1	TRBJ2-7	.	CASSRRGSGGSSYEQYF	TGCGCCAGCAGCCGGAGGGGTAGCGGAGGAAGCTCCTACGAGCAGTACTTC
.	13	TRBV20-1	TRBJ2-7	.	CSGGWRSSYEQYF	TGCAGTGGGGGGTGGCGGAGCTCCTACGAGCAGTACTTC
.	12	TRBV29-1	TRBJ1-6	.	CSARNLDSPLHF	TGCAGCGCGCGGAATTTGGATTCACCCCTCCACTTC
.	17	TRBV2	TRBJ2-7	once	CASSEGEIWAGTREQYF	TGTGCCAGCAGTGAAGGAGAGATATGGGCAGGGACTCGCGAGCAGTACTTC
.	14	TRBV19	TRBJ1-1	.	CASSIGPSGREAFF	TGTGCCAGTAGTATCGGACCTTCAGGGCGAGAAGCTTTCTTT
.	10	TRBV2	TRBJ2-7	few	CASMLYEQYF	TGTGCCAGTATGCTCTACGAGCAGTACTTC
.	15	TRBV6-5	TRBJ2-7	.	CASKRGAGGPYEQYF	TGTGCCAGCAAGCGAGGAGCAGGGGGGCCCTACGAGCAGTACTTC
TRBD1	18	TRBV20-1	TRBJ1-5	.	CSAPQVGQGASGNQPQHF	TGCAGTGCACCCCAGGTTGGACAGGGGGCCAGTGGGAATCAGCCCCAGCATTTT
TRBD1	16	TRBV5-1	TRBJ1-2	many	CASSFNGPQGADGYTF	TGCGCCAGCAGCTTCAACGGGCCGCAGGGGGCGGATGGCTACACCTTC
.	14	TRBV6-2/TRBV6-3	TRBJ1-5	.	CAISEDRGPQPQHF	TGTGCCATCAGTGAAGACCGTGGTCCGCAGCCCCAGCATTTT
.	13	TRBV20-1	TRBJ1-2	once	CSARDPVNYGYTF	TGCAGTGCTAGAGATCCAGTGAACTATGGCTACACCTTC
.	15	TRBV7-9	TRBJ2-5	.	CASSLPRGSQETQYF	TGTGCCAGCAGCTTACCCAGGGGATCACAAGAGACCCAGTACTTC
TRBD1	13	TRBV5-1	TRBJ2-3	.	CASTGTGNSVQYF	TGCGCCAGCACCGGGACAGGGAATTCGGTGCAGTATTTT
.	14	TRBV7-8	TRBJ2-7	few	CASSSRSSGNEQYF	TGTGCCAGCAGCTCCCGCTCGTCTGGGAACGAGCAGTACTTC
TRBD1	16	TRBV27	TRBJ1-2	.	CASSWSPGQGSYGYTF	TGTGCCAGCAGTTGGAGCCCGGGACAGGGGAGCTATGGCTACACCTTC
.	15	TRBV28	TRBJ1-5	few	CASSSTQGWGQPQHF	TGTGCCAGCAGCTCGACTCAGGGTTGGGGTCAGCCCCAGCATTTT
.	11	TRBV29-1	TRBJ1-2	many	CSVTGRYGYTF	TGCAGCGTTACGGGCCGCTATGGCTACACCTTC
.	11	TRBV2	TRBJ2-7	many	CASSSLDEQYF	TGTGCCAGCAGTTCGTTGGACGAGCAGTACTTC
TRBD1	15	TRBV7-2	TRBJ1-3	many	CASSYSGTAGNTIYF	TGTGCCAGCAGCTACTCCGGGACAGCTGGAAACACCATATATTTT
TRBD2	12	TRBV20-1	TRBJ2-5	.	CSARAGGQTQYF	TGCAGTGCTAGAGCGGGGGGACAGACCCAGTACTTC
.	17	TRBV20-1	TRBJ2-6	.	CSASPSVLGAGANVLTF	TGCAGTGCTAGCCCCTCTGTATTGGGCGCTGGGGCCAACGTCCTGACTTTC
TRBD1	15	TRBV5-8	TRBJ2-2	.	CAKRQGASNTGELFF	TGTGCCAAACGACAGGGCGCGTCGAACACCGGGGAGCTGTTTTTT
TRBD1	14	TRBV10-3	TRBJ1-2	.	CAISETGVNYGYTF	TGTGCCATCAGTGAGACAGGGGTGAACTATGGCTACACCTTC
TRBD1	14	TRBV9	TRBJ1-2	.	CASSSGGGDYGYTF	TGTGCCAGCAGCTCAGGGGGGGGGGACTATGGCTACACCTTC